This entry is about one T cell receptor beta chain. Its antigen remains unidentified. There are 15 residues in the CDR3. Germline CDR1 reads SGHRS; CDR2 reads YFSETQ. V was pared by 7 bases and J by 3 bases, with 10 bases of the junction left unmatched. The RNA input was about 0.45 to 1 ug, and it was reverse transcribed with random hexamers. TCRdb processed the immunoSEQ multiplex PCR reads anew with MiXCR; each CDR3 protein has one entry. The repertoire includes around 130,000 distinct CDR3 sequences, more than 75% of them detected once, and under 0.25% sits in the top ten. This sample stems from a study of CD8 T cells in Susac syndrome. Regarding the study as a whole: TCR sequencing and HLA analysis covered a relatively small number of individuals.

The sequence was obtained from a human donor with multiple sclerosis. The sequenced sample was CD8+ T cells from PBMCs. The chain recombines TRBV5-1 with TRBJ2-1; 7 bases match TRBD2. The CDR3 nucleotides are TGCGCCAGCGCCTCTAGCGGCCCGCGCTACAATGAGCAGTTCTTC. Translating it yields CASASSGPRYNEQFF. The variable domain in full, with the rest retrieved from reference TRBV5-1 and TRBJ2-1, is KAGVTQTPRYLIKTRGQQVTLSCSPISGHRSVSWYQQTPGQGLQFLFEYFSETQRNKGNFPGRFSGRQFSNSRSEMNVSTLELGDSALYLCASASSGPRYNEQFFGPGTRLTVL.